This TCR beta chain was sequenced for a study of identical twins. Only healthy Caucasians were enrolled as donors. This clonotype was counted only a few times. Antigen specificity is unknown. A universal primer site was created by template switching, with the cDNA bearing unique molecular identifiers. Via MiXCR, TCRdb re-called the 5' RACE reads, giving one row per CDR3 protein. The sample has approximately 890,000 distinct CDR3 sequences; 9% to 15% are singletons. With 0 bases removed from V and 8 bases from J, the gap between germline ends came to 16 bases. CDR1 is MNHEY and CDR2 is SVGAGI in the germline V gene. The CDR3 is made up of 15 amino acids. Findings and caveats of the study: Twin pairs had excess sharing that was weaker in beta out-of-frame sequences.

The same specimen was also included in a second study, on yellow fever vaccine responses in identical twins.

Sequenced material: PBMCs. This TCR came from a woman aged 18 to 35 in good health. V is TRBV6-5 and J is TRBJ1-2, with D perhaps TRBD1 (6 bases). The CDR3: CASSYSLSAGDGYTF. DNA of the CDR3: TGTGCCAGCAGTTACTCCCTGTCGGCAGGGGACGGCTACACCTTC.